Listed below are T cell receptor beta chains from one sample, sequenced in a study of cytomegalovirus exposure and HLA in healthy donors. Generated by immunoSEQ multiplex PCR, the TCRdb table keeps only in-frame clones and is missing some. The sample holds roughly 300,000 clones, approximately 90% seen once. The sequencing sample was made of PBMCs. These receptors all come from a young woman in good health and CMV-seronegative. Both conserved end residues are part of each CDR3. A D gene is named only where the DNA matches it firmly. Clone size appears in some rows only: once, few, many, or a class for an expanded clone.

clone size: -; V gene: TRBV7-9; D gene: TRBD2; J gene: TRBJ2-7; CDR3 DNA: TGTGCCAGCAGCTTAGGACTAGCGGCCCTCGGCGAGCAGTACTTC; CDR3 protein: CASSLGLAALGEQYF
clone size: -; V gene: TRBV6-5; D gene: TRBD1; J gene: TRBJ2-5; CDR3 DNA: TGTGCCAGCAGGCTACAGGGGTCCGAGACCCAGTACTTC; CDR3 protein: CASRLQGSETQYF
clone size: -; V gene: TRBV21-1; D gene: -; J gene: TRBJ2-3; CDR3 DNA: TGTGCCAGCAGTTCTGAAACATATGGCACCTCAGATACGCAGTATTTT; CDR3 protein: CASSSETYGTSDTQYF
clone size: -; V gene: TRBV10-3; D gene: TRBD1; J gene: TRBJ1-2; CDR3 DNA: TGTGCCATCAGTGACGACAGGGGGCAAGGCTACACCTTC; CDR3 protein: CAISDDRGQGYTF
clone size: -; V gene: TRBV28; D gene: TRBD1; J gene: TRBJ1-2; CDR3 DNA: TGTGGGACCGGGACAGTTAATATCTATGGCTACACCTTC; CDR3 protein: CGTGTVNIYGYTF
clone size: -; V gene: TRBV5-4; D gene: -; J gene: TRBJ2-3; CDR3 DNA: TGTGCCAGCAGCTTAACGGGAGAGGGGGATACGCAGTATTTT; CDR3 protein: CASSLTGEGDTQYF
clone size: -; V gene: TRBV7-2; D gene: -; J gene: TRBJ2-3; CDR3 DNA: TGTGCCAGCAGCCTGGGACTGAGGGTCCCAGATACGCAGTATTTT; CDR3 protein: CASSLGLRVPDTQYF
clone size: -; V gene: TRBV7-2; D gene: TRBD1; J gene: TRBJ2-7; CDR3 DNA: TGTGCCAGCAGCTTATCGGGGACAGACTCTTCCTCCGAGCAGTACTTC; CDR3 protein: CASSLSGTDSSSEQYF
clone size: -; V gene: TRBV7-9; D gene: TRBD1; J gene: TRBJ1-2; CDR3 DNA: TGTGCCAGCAGCTCCCACAACGACAGGGAGGACTATGGCTACACCTTC; CDR3 protein: CASSSHNDREDYGYTF
clone size: -; V gene: TRBV6-6; D gene: TRBD1; J gene: TRBJ1-2; CDR3 DNA: TGTGCCAGCAGCTACCAGGCAGGGGGGAACTATGGCTACACCTTC; CDR3 protein: CASSYQAGGNYGYTF
clone size: -; V gene: TRBV5-1; D gene: TRBD2; J gene: TRBJ2-1; CDR3 DNA: TGCGCCAGCAGCTTGGGTCTAGCGGGAGGAGGGGACAATGAGCAGTTCTTC; CDR3 protein: CASSLGLAGGGDNEQFF
clone size: -; V gene: TRBV27; D gene: -; J gene: TRBJ1-1; CDR3 DNA: TGTGCCAGCAGTTTATCCGGTATTATGAACACTGAAGCTTTCTTT; CDR3 protein: CASSLSGIMNTEAFF
clone size: -; V gene: TRBV9; D gene: TRBD1; J gene: TRBJ1-2; CDR3 DNA: TGTGCCAGCAGCCGCGCCGGGGCAGGGGGCGACGGCTACACCTTC; CDR3 protein: CASSRAGAGGDGYTF
clone size: -; V gene: TRBV28; D gene: -; J gene: TRBJ1-2; CDR3 DNA: TGTGCCAGCAGCTCCAACCTAGGCAGTCTTTACGCAAACTATGGCTACACCTTC; CDR3 protein: CASSSNLGSLYANYGYTF
clone size: -; V gene: TRBV19; D gene: TRBD1; J gene: TRBJ1-2; CDR3 DNA: TGTGCCAGTAGTGAGGACAGGGGGCTAAATGGCTACACCTTC; CDR3 protein: CASSEDRGLNGYTF
clone size: -; V gene: TRBV29-1; D gene: -; J gene: TRBJ2-1; CDR3 DNA: TGCAGCGTAGAACTAGCCTCAGCGTACAATGAGCAGTTCTTC; CDR3 protein: CSVELASAYNEQFF
clone size: once; V gene: TRBV28; D gene: -; J gene: TRBJ1-5; CDR3 DNA: TGTGCCAGCAGCTCCCGAGGGCCGATTAGCAATCAGCCCCAGCATTTT; CDR3 protein: CASSSRGPISNQPQHF
clone size: -; V gene: TRBV7-3; D gene: -; J gene: TRBJ2-3; CDR3 DNA: TGTGCCAGCAGCTTAACGGAGGGCACGCAGTATTTT; CDR3 protein: CASSLTEGTQYF
clone size: few; V gene: TRBV27; D gene: TRBD2; J gene: TRBJ2-1; CDR3 DNA: TGTGCCAGCAGTTTACTAGCGGGAGGGTCTGAAAGGTTCTTC; CDR3 protein: CASSLLAGGSERFF
clone size: -; V gene: TRBV7-2; D gene: -; J gene: TRBJ1-5; CDR3 DNA: TGTGCCAGCAGTCAGTATAGCAATCAGCCCCAGCATTTT; CDR3 protein: CASSQYSNQPQHF
clone size: -; V gene: TRBV4-3; D gene: TRBD1; J gene: TRBJ2-7; CDR3 DNA: TGCGCCAGCAGCCAAGAAGAGGGGGCATCCTACGAGCAGTACTTC; CDR3 protein: CASSQEEGASYEQYF
clone size: -; V gene: TRBV7-2; D gene: -; J gene: TRBJ2-5; CDR3 DNA: TGTGCCAGCAGCTTAGGCGGGGTGGGGGAGACCCAGTACTTC; CDR3 protein: CASSLGGVGETQYF
clone size: once; V gene: TRBV4-1; D gene: -; J gene: TRBJ1-1; CDR3 DNA: TGCGCCAGCAGCCTCCAGGCCACAGAGAACACTGAAGCTTTCTTT; CDR3 protein: CASSLQATENTEAFF
clone size: -; V gene: TRBV6-5; D gene: TRBD1; J gene: TRBJ1-1; CDR3 DNA: TGTGCCAGCAGGACAGGGCTGAACACTGAAGCTTTCTTT; CDR3 protein: CASRTGLNTEAFF
clone size: -; V gene: TRBV29-1; D gene: -; J gene: TRBJ1-1; CDR3 DNA: TGCAGCGTTAAGTTAACCCGGGACATAGCTTTCTTT; CDR3 protein: CSVKLTRDIAFF
clone size: -; V gene: TRBV7-2; D gene: -; J gene: TRBJ2-3; CDR3 DNA: TGTGCCAGCAGCTTAGGTTTTGGGGCTAGCACAGATACGCAGTATTTT; CDR3 protein: CASSLGFGASTDTQYF
clone size: -; V gene: TRBV7-9; D gene: TRBD2; J gene: TRBJ2-5; CDR3 DNA: TGTGCCAGCAGCCTAGCGGGAGGGGGAGAGACCCAGTACTTC; CDR3 protein: CASSLAGGGETQYF
clone size: few; V gene: TRBV15; D gene: -; J gene: TRBJ2-7; CDR3 DNA: TGTGCCACAAGCCCGGCTAGCTCCTACGAGCAGTACTTC; CDR3 protein: CATSPASSYEQYF
clone size: -; V gene: TRBV29-1; D gene: TRBD1; J gene: TRBJ2-7; CDR3 DNA: TGCAGCGTTGAAGATAGCTCCGTGGCAGGGGGCTACGAGCAGTACTTC; CDR3 protein: CSVEDSSVAGGYEQYF
clone size: once; V gene: TRBV5-4; D gene: -; J gene: TRBJ2-7; CDR3 DNA: TGTGCCAGCAGCTTAGGAGGAACCTACGAGCAGTACTTC; CDR3 protein: CASSLGGTYEQYF
clone size: -; V gene: TRBV27; D gene: TRBD2; J gene: TRBJ2-1; CDR3 DNA: TGTGCCAGCAGTTCCCGACTAGCGGGGAGGAGGGATGAGCAGTTCTTC; CDR3 protein: CASSSRLAGRRDEQFF
clone size: -; V gene: TRBV18; D gene: -; J gene: TRBJ2-1; CDR3 DNA: TGTGCCAGCTCACCACCTAGCTTAACCTACAATGAGCAGTTCTTC; CDR3 protein: CASSPPSLTYNEQFF
clone size: -; V gene: TRBV7-9; D gene: -; J gene: TRBJ1-5; CDR3 DNA: TGTGCCAGCAGCCCCCACGCCGACCGGGGTGATCAGCCCCAGCATTTT; CDR3 protein: CASSPHADRGDQPQHF